The T cell receptor beta chain under discussion was sequenced for a study of CD8+ T cells in alopecia areata. On the study more broadly: Treated patients were given 5 to 10 mg oral tofacitinib twice daily.

Sequencing used cDNA as its template, made by extracting RNA and reverse transcribing it. Assay used: immunoSEQ multiplex PCR; TCRdb lists only in-frame clones, some missing. This table holds about 190,000 clones, around 60% found once. Germline V gene sequence: CDR1 GTSNPN, CDR2 SVGIG (reference sequence). V was cut by 6 bases and J by 0 bases, with 28 bases left in between. There are 19 residues in the CDR3. This receptor was identified in a human donor with alopecia areata. V usage is TRBV30 and J usage is TRBJ2-3, with D tentatively TRBD2 (6 bases). Sequences were derived from CD4+ T cells sorted from blood, sampled at week 0. As DNA, the CDR3 is TGTGCCTGTACTCCAGTGGGACTTCTCGTTGGGCCTAGCACAGATACGCAGTATTTT. It encodes CACTPVGLLVGPSTDTQYF.